A selection of T cell receptor beta chains follows, all from one sample in a study of T cell clonotyping in hematopoietic cell transplantation. The data were produced by immunoSEQ multiplex PCR, yet TCRdb's version contains in-frame clones alone and is incomplete. This sample has about 15,000 clones; approximately 95% occur once, and the top ten carry roughly 4.5%. The sample consisted of PBMCs, taken 30 days after allogeneic stem cell transplant. The origin of the receptors is a male patient between 55 and 70 years old who had an allogeneic stem cell transplant from an unrelated donor, so the T cells may come from the graft donor. Some clones in this sample may be carry-over from other donors' samples. Each CDR3 is given with its conserved first and last residue. Fields, in order: D gene, J gene, clone size, V gene, CDR3 DNA, CDR3 protein. A D gene is named only where the DNA matches it firmly. Not all rows give a size; the values are once, few, many and, for expanded clones, a class.

d_call: .; j_call: TRBJ2-3; clone_size: .; v_call: TRBV11-1; cdr3_nt: TGTGCCAGCAGCCCAGGACAAGTCACAGATACGCAGTATTTT; cdr3_aa: CASSPGQVTDTQYF
d_call: TRBD1; j_call: TRBJ1-2; clone_size: .; v_call: TRBV6-1; cdr3_nt: TGTGCCAGCAGTGAAAGCCAGACAGGGGACTATGGCTACACCTTC; cdr3_aa: CASSESQTGDYGYTF
d_call: .; j_call: TRBJ1-4; clone_size: .; v_call: TRBV6-5; cdr3_nt: TGTGCCAGCAGTTACTTCCCGGCAACTAATGAAAAACTGTTTTTT; cdr3_aa: CASSYFPATNEKLFF
d_call: TRBD2; j_call: TRBJ2-3; clone_size: .; v_call: TRBV2; cdr3_nt: TGTGCCAGCCTAGCGGGGGTGGAAGATACGCAGTATTTT; cdr3_aa: CASLAGVEDTQYF
d_call: .; j_call: TRBJ2-7; clone_size: once; v_call: TRBV6-5; cdr3_nt: TGTGCCAGCAGTCCCGCGGGCTACGAGCAGTACTTC; cdr3_aa: CASSPAGYEQYF
d_call: .; j_call: TRBJ1-1; clone_size: .; v_call: TRBV19; cdr3_nt: TGTGCCAGTAGTCCCCGGACCGCGAACACTGAAGCTTTCTTT; cdr3_aa: CASSPRTANTEAFF
d_call: TRBD1; j_call: TRBJ2-2; clone_size: .; v_call: TRBV6-5; cdr3_nt: TGTGCCAGCAGGGGACAGGGGGCGTCCGGGGAGCTGTTTTTT; cdr3_aa: CASRGQGASGELFF
d_call: TRBD1; j_call: TRBJ1-3; clone_size: .; v_call: TRBV6-5; cdr3_nt: TGTGCCAGCAGTCCGGACAGGACGATCACAAACACCATATATTTT; cdr3_aa: CASSPDRTITNTIYF
d_call: TRBD2; j_call: TRBJ2-4; clone_size: .; v_call: TRBV4-2; cdr3_nt: TGTGCCAGCAGCCAAGTCTGGGCGGGGGGAACCAAAAACATTCAGTACTTC; cdr3_aa: CASSQVWAGGTKNIQYF
d_call: .; j_call: TRBJ2-3; clone_size: .; v_call: TRBV6-1; cdr3_nt: TGTGCCAGCAGTGGCGTGTTCCAGGATACGCAGTATTTT; cdr3_aa: CASSGVFQDTQYF
d_call: .; j_call: TRBJ1-3; clone_size: .; v_call: TRBV2; cdr3_nt: TGTGCCACCCGGGATGCTGGAAACACCATATATTTT; cdr3_aa: CATRDAGNTIYF
d_call: .; j_call: TRBJ2-7; clone_size: .; v_call: TRBV27; cdr3_nt: TGTGCCAGCAGTTTAGGCTACTCCTACGAGCAGTACTTC; cdr3_aa: CASSLGYSYEQYF
d_call: .; j_call: TRBJ2-6; clone_size: once; v_call: TRBV7-6; cdr3_nt: TGTGCCAGCAGCATTTTTTATGACTCACAAAGTCGGGCCAACGTCCTGACTTTC; cdr3_aa: CASSIFYDSQSRANVLTF
d_call: TRBD2; j_call: TRBJ2-2; clone_size: .; v_call: TRBV19; cdr3_nt: TGTGCCAGTAGGAGCGGGGGGGCCCCCGGGGAGCTGTTTTTT; cdr3_aa: CASRSGGAPGELFF
d_call: .; j_call: TRBJ2-7; clone_size: .; v_call: TRBV2; cdr3_nt: TGTGCCAGCACCCCGTCCAGGGGTTCCTACGAGCAGTACTTC; cdr3_aa: CASTPSRGSYEQYF
d_call: .; j_call: TRBJ1-2; clone_size: .; v_call: TRBV27; cdr3_nt: TGTGCCAGCAGTCCCTCTCCCGGGACTATATCTAACTATGGCTACACCTTC; cdr3_aa: CASSPSPGTISNYGYTF
d_call: TRBD2; j_call: TRBJ2-1; clone_size: once; v_call: TRBV7-2; cdr3_nt: TGTGCCAGCAGCTTAGCCGGGACTAGCGGGGGGGCCCCCTACAATGAGCAGTTCTTC; cdr3_aa: CASSLAGTSGGAPYNEQFF
d_call: .; j_call: TRBJ1-2; clone_size: .; v_call: TRBV11-2; cdr3_nt: TGTGCCAGCAGCTTAGAGTTTCTGGGCTACACCTTC; cdr3_aa: CASSLEFLGYTF
d_call: TRBD2; j_call: TRBJ2-3; clone_size: .; v_call: TRBV10-3; cdr3_nt: TGTGCCATCAGTGAGTCGACTAGCGGGGTCGCAGATACGCAGTATTTT; cdr3_aa: CAISESTSGVADTQYF
d_call: TRBD1; j_call: TRBJ2-7; clone_size: once; v_call: TRBV10-3; cdr3_nt: TGTGCCATCAGTGAGTCTCTCACAGGGGGCGTCGAGCAGTACTTC; cdr3_aa: CAISESLTGGVEQYF
d_call: .; j_call: TRBJ1-2; clone_size: .; v_call: TRBV29-1; cdr3_nt: TGCCGCCGGCAAGCTAACTATGGCTACACCTTC; cdr3_aa: CRRQANYGYTF
d_call: TRBD1; j_call: TRBJ1-2; clone_size: .; v_call: TRBV7-3; cdr3_nt: TGTGCCAGCAGCCCCTCACCGGGACAGGGCTATGGCTACACCTTC; cdr3_aa: CASSPSPGQGYGYTF
d_call: TRBD2; j_call: TRBJ2-3; clone_size: .; v_call: TRBV2; cdr3_nt: TGTGCCAGCAGTCGACTAGCGGGGAGGTCAGATACGCAGTATTTT; cdr3_aa: CASSRLAGRSDTQYF
d_call: .; j_call: TRBJ2-2; clone_size: .; v_call: TRBV7-7; cdr3_nt: TGTGCTAGCAGCGAGATAACCGGGGAGCTGTTTTTT; cdr3_aa: CASSEITGELFF
d_call: TRBD1; j_call: TRBJ1-2; clone_size: .; v_call: TRBV6-5; cdr3_nt: TGTGCCAGCAGTCGCCCCGGGACAGTTGTTAACGGCTACACCTTC; cdr3_aa: CASSRPGTVVNGYTF
d_call: .; j_call: TRBJ1-1; clone_size: few; v_call: TRBV29-1; cdr3_nt: TGCAGCGTTGACGGGACCGGGGGGACTGAAGCTTTCTTT; cdr3_aa: CSVDGTGGTEAFF
d_call: TRBD1; j_call: TRBJ1-1; clone_size: .; v_call: TRBV2; cdr3_nt: TGTGCCAGCAGTGTTCCAGGGGGTAGCACTGAAGCTTTCTTT; cdr3_aa: CASSVPGGSTEAFF
d_call: TRBD1; j_call: TRBJ2-4; clone_size: .; v_call: TRBV19; cdr3_nt: TGTGCCAGTAGTATTGACAGGGACAACATTCAGTACTTC; cdr3_aa: CASSIDRDNIQYF
d_call: TRBD2; j_call: TRBJ2-3; clone_size: once; v_call: TRBV28; cdr3_nt: TGTGCCAGCAGTTCTGCGGGGGGCCTGTCGGATACGCAGTATTTT; cdr3_aa: CASSSAGGLSDTQYF
d_call: TRBD1; j_call: TRBJ1-1; clone_size: .; v_call: TRBV5-6; cdr3_nt: TGTGCCAGCAGCCCCTGGACAGGGGGCTCGCTTTGGAACACTGAAGCTTTCTTT; cdr3_aa: CASSPWTGGSLWNTEAFF
d_call: TRBD1; j_call: TRBJ1-5; clone_size: .; v_call: TRBV19; cdr3_nt: TGTGCCAGCAGACAGGGGGAATTTCAGCCCCAGCATTTT; cdr3_aa: CASRQGEFQPQHF
d_call: .; j_call: TRBJ2-3; clone_size: .; v_call: TRBV7-2; cdr3_nt: TGTGCCAGCAGCTTAGGAGGGGCTAGCACAGATACGCAGTATTTT; cdr3_aa: CASSLGGASTDTQYF
d_call: .; j_call: TRBJ2-2; clone_size: .; v_call: TRBV19; cdr3_nt: TGTGCCAGTAGTATAGTCACGAGTCTCACCGGGGAGCTGTTTTTT; cdr3_aa: CASSIVTSLTGELFF
d_call: .; j_call: TRBJ1-2; clone_size: .; v_call: TRBV27; cdr3_nt: TGTGCCAGCAGTCACCCCAACGGGGGTGGCTACACCTTC; cdr3_aa: CASSHPNGGGYTF